Given below is one TCR beta chain in context. Its antigen is not known. Collection of lesional scalp punch biopsies and peripheral blood was performed in alopecia areata patients. cDNA reverse transcribed from extracted RNA served as the sequencing template. Clones were read by immunoSEQ multiplex PCR, and TCRdb kept only the in-frame ones, dropping some. The table lists some 170,000 clones, about 70% of them singletons. The data were obtained in a study of CD8+ T cells in alopecia areata. Findings and limits, study-wide: Especially in alopecia totalis/universalis, lesional scalp showed greater clonality than normal scalp did.

The sample in question was CD8+ T cells sorted from blood, obtained at week 0. The clonotype comes from a human donor with alopecia areata.

CDR3 in DNA: TGTGCCAGCAGCTTAACTGGTGGACCAACCTCACCCCTCCACTTT. Translation: CASSLTGGPTSPLHF. V gene TRBV7-3 combines with J gene TRBJ1-6; D gene unclear. CDR3 length equals 15 residues. Germline V lookup: CDR1 SGHTA, CDR2 FQGTGA. V lost 0 bases and J 10 bases, leaving 13 bases between the germline ends.